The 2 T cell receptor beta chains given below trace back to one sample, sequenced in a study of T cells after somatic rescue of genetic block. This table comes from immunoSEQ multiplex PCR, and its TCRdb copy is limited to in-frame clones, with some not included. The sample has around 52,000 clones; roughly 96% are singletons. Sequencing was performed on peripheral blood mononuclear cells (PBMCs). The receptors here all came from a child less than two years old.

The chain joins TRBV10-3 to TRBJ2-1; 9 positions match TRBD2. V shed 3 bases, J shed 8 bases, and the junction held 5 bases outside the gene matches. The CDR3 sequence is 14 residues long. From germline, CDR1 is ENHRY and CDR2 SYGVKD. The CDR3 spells CAISDASGTYEQFF. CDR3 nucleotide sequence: TGTGCCATCAGTGACGCTAGCGGGACCTATGAGCAGTTCTTC.

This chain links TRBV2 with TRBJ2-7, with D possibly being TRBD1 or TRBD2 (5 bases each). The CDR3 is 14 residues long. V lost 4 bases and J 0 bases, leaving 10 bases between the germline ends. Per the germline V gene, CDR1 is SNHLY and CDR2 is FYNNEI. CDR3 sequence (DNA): TGTGCCAGCAGTGTAGGGACCCTCTCCTACGAGCAGTACTTC. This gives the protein CASSVGTLSYEQYF.